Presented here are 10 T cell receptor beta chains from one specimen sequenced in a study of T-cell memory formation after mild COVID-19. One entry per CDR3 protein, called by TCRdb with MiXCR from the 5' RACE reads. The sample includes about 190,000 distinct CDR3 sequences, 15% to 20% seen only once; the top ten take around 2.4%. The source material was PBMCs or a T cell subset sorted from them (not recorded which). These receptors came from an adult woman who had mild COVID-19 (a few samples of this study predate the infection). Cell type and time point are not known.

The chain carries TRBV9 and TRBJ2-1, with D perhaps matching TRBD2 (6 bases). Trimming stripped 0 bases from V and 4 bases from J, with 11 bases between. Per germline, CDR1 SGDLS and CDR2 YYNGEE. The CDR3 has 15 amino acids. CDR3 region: CASSVAGTSYNEQFF. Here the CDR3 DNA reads TGTGCCAGCAGCGTAGCGGGGACTTCTTACAATGAGCAGTTCTTC.

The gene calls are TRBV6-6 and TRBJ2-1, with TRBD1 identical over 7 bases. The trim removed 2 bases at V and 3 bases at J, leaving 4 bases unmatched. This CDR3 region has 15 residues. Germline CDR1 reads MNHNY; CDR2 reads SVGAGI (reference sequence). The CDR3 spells CASSYRGPFYNEQFF. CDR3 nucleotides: TGTGCCAGCAGTTACAGGGGGCCCTTCTACAATGAGCAGTTCTTC.

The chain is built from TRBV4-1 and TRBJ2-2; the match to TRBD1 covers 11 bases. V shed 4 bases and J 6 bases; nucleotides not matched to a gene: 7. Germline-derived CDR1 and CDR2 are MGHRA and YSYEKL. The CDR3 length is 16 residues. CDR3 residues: CASSPGQGARAGELFF. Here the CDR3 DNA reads TGCGCCAGCAGCCCTGGACAGGGGGCGAGGGCCGGGGAGCTGTTTTTT.

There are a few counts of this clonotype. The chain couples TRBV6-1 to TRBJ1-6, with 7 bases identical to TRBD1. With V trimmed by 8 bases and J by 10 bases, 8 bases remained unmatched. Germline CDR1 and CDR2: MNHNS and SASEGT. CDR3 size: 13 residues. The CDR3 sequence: CASVGQAYSPLHF. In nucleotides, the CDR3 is TGTGCCAGCGTTGGACAGGCTTACTCACCCCTCCACTTT.

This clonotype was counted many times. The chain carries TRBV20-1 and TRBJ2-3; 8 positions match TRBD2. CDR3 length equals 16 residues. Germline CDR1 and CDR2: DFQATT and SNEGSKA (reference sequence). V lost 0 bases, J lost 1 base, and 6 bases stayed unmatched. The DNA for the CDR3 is TGCAGTGCTAGAGATAACATGCGGGGGGGCACAGATACGCAGTATTTT. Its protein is CSARDNMRGGTDTQYF.

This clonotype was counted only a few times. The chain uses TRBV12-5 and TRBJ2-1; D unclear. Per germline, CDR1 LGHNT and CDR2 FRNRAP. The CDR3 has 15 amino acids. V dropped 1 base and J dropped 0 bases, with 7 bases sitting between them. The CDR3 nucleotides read TGTGCTAGTGGTTTGGGGACCACCTCCTACAATGAGCAGTTCTTC. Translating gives CASGLGTTSYNEQFF.

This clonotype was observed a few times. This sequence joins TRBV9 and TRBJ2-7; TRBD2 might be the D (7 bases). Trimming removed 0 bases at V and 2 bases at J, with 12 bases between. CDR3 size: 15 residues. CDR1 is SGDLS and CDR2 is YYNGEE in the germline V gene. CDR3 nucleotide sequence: TGTGCCAGCAGCGTAGGGGGCGGGGGCCCCTACGAGCAGTACTTC. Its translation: CASSVGGGGPYEQYF.

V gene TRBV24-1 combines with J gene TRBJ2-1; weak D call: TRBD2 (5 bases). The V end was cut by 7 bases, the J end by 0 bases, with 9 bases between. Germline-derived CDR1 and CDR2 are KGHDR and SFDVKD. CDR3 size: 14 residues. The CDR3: CATRSGSSYNEQFF. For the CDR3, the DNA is TGTGCCACCAGAAGCGGAAGCTCCTACAATGAGCAGTTCTTC.

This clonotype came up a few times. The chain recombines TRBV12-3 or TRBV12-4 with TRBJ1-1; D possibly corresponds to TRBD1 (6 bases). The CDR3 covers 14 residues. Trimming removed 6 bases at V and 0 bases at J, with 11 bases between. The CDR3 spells CASRGGLVNTEAFF. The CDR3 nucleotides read TGTGCCAGCAGGGGGGGGCTTGTGAACACTGAAGCTTTCTTT.

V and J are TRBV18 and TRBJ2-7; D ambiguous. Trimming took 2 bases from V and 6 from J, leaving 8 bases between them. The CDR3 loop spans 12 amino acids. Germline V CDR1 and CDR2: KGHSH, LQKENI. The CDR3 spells CASSPETGEQYF. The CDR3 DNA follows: TGTGCCAGCTCACCAGAAACTGGCGAGCAGTACTTC.